Listed below are T cell receptor beta chains from one sample, sequenced in a study of CD8 T cells in ankylosing spondylitis. TCRdb re-called the 5' RACE reads through MiXCR, storing one row per CDR3 protein. Counted here are hundreds of thousands of distinct CDR3 sequences, about 13% occurring once; the ten biggest clones make up 6.8%. Sequences were obtained from blood, either unsorted or a sorted T cell fraction (not recorded which). These receptor sequences come from a male donor with ankylosing spondylitis. CDR3s include the opening cysteine and the closing phenylalanine or tryptophan. D genes are given only for firm matches. Clone size is not always given. Where it is, it says once, few, many or a class for expanded clones.

-	-	TRBJ2-5	TRBV19	TGTGCCAGTAGTATAAACCGGGGCCAGGAGACCCAGTACTTC	CASSINRGQETQYF
few	-	TRBJ2-5	TRBV25-1	TGTGCCAGCAGTGAAGGGATCTGGGATCAAGAGACCCAGTACTTC	CASSEGIWDQETQYF
few	TRBD2	TRBJ2-7	TRBV5-1	TGCGCCAGCAGCTTGGCCAGGAGCGGGAGGAGCTCCTACGAGCAGTACTTC	CASSLARSGRSSYEQYF
few	-	TRBJ2-3	TRBV7-8	TGTGCCAGCAGCTTCCGCTATCTCCTTCATATGGGAGATACGCAGTATTTT	CASSFRYLLHMGDTQYF
many	-	TRBJ1-2	TRBV5-1	TGCGCCAGCAGCCCCCCGGGAGGGGCCTATGGCTACACCTTC	CASSPPGGAYGYTF
few	-	TRBJ1-1	TRBV7-2	TGTGCCAGCAGCCCACATTCAAGGGGGATGAACACTGAAGCTTTCTTT	CASSPHSRGMNTEAFF
-	-	TRBJ2-1	TRBV7-9	TGTGCCAGCAGCTTAGCGGGCTTATTAGGAGATGAGCAGTTCTTC	CASSLAGLLGDEQFF
many	-	TRBJ1-2	TRBV9	TGTGCCAGCAGCGTAGATCTAAACTATGGCTACACCTTC	CASSVDLNYGYTF
many	-	TRBJ2-1	TRBV4-2	TGTGCCAGCAGCCAAGCGGTTGCCCCCAACAATGAGCAGTTCTTC	CASSQAVAPNNEQFF
many	-	TRBJ2-1	TRBV20-1	TGCAGTGCTACCATGGGGGGAGAAAGCTACGACAATGAGCAGTTCTTC	CSATMGGESYDNEQFF
-	TRBD2	TRBJ2-1	TRBV2	TGTGCCAGCAGTGGACAACCCTCAAGACTAGCGGGAGTGAATGAGCAGTTCTTC	CASSGQPSRLAGVNEQFF
-	TRBD1	TRBJ2-1	TRBV9	TGTGCCAGCAGCGATTCAGGACAGGGTAACAATGAGCAGTTCTTC	CASSDSGQGNNEQFF
few	TRBD1	TRBJ2-7	TRBV18	TGTGCCAGCTCACCAGGGGACAGGGAAGCCTACGAGCAGTACTTC	CASSPGDREAYEQYF
few	TRBD2	TRBJ2-1	TRBV6-1	TGTGCCAGTCGGACTAGCGGGACCCTCAATGAGCAGTTCTTC	CASRTSGTLNEQFF
few	TRBD1	TRBJ1-1	TRBV25-1	TGTGCCAGCACTAGGACAGGGGGCGATACTGAAGCTTTCTTT	CASTRTGGDTEAFF
-	-	TRBJ1-2	TRBV28	TGTGCCAGCTGGACGGACGAAAGGCTGCTCGGCTACACCTTC	CASWTDERLLGYTF
few	TRBD1	TRBJ1-1	TRBV7-8	TGTGCCAGCAGCTTATTCCGGACAGGGTTGAACACTGAAGCTTTCTTT	CASSLFRTGLNTEAFF
-	TRBD1	TRBJ1-4	TRBV20-1	TGCAGTGCAGCGACAGGGAATCATAATGAAAAACTGTTTTTT	CSAATGNHNEKLFF
many	TRBD2	TRBJ2-1	TRBV7-2	TGTGCCAGCAGCACCACTAGCGGGAGGCACAATGAGCAGTTCTTC	CASSTTSGRHNEQFF
-	-	TRBJ1-2	TRBV14	TGTGCCAGCAGCCAATCCCCGGACAGATTGAACTATGGCTACACCTTC	CASSQSPDRLNYGYTF
few	-	TRBJ1-1	TRBV5-1	TGCGCCAGCAGTCCCATGGGGGGGGCGCGCACTGAAGCTTTCTTT	CASSPMGGARTEAFF
many	TRBD2	TRBJ2-5	TRBV4-2	TGTGCCAGCAGCCAAGGGGGGGGGGATCAAGAGACCCAGTACTTC	CASSQGGGDQETQYF
few	-	TRBJ1-5	TRBV29-1	TGCAGCGTGCAGGGCTTGAATCAGCCCCAGCATTTT	CSVQGLNQPQHF
-	TRBD1	TRBJ1-5	TRBV20-1	TGCAGTGCTAGGGATTCCGGGAGGGGGCATCAGCCCCAGCATTTT	CSARDSGRGHQPQHF
-	TRBD2	TRBJ2-1	TRBV19	TGTGCCAGTAGTATTGGAGGGGGGAGCGGGAGGTCCGGCAATGAGCAGTTCTTC	CASSIGGGSGRSGNEQFF
-	-	TRBJ2-1	TRBV12-3/TRBV12-4	TGTGCCAGCAACATCGTCGGAACACCCTACAATGAGCAGTTCTTC	CASNIVGTPYNEQFF
few	-	TRBJ2-5	TRBV12-3/TRBV12-4	TGTGCCAGCAGTTCCAGCAGCGGCGGCCAAGAGACCCAGTACTTC	CASSSSSGGQETQYF
-	-	TRBJ2-5	TRBV11-2	TGTGCCAGCAGCTTATATACTAAGGACGCCCCCGCCCAGTACTTC	CASSLYTKDAPAQYF
-	-	TRBJ2-1	TRBV20-1	TGCAGTGCGATAGGGTTAAGCTCCTACAATGAGCAGTTCTTC	CSAIGLSSYNEQFF
many	-	TRBJ1-2	TRBV7-2	TGTGCCAGCAGCTTCAAAGGCGGCTCAACATCCAACTATGGCTACACCTTC	CASSFKGGSTSNYGYTF
-	-	TRBJ2-3	TRBV5-1	TGCGCCAGCAGCGATATACGGACGGGAGACACAGATACTCAGTATTTT	CASSDIRTGDTDTQYF
few	TRBD2	TRBJ2-4	TRBV6-2/TRBV6-3	TGTGCCAGCTCCGAACTAGCGGGAGACAAAAACATTCAGTACTTC	CASSELAGDKNIQYF
-	-	TRBJ1-2	TRBV27	TGTGCCAGCAGTTTATCGGCAGGGTCCTGGGACTATGGCTACACCTTC	CASSLSAGSWDYGYTF
few	-	TRBJ1-5	TRBV6-2/TRBV6-3	TGTGCCAGCAGTTACTCCGGGGTGCGGCAGCCCCAGCATTTT	CASSYSGVRQPQHF
-	TRBD2	TRBJ2-2	TRBV9	TGTGCCAGCAGCGTCGGACTAGCGGAAAACACCGGGGAGCTGTTTTTT	CASSVGLAENTGELFF
-	TRBD2	TRBJ2-1	TRBV5-1	TGCGCCAGCAGCTTGCTAGCGGGAGAGGGTAATGAGCAGTTCTTC	CASSLLAGEGNEQFF
many	-	TRBJ2-1	TRBV29-1	TGCAGCGTTTCCGACAGGTACAATGAGCAGTTCTTC	CSVSDRYNEQFF
-	-	TRBJ2-1	TRBV5-6	TGTGCCAGCAGCTTCTCCAGCGGGTACGAGGTCTTC	CASSFSSGYEVF
few	-	TRBJ1-1	TRBV20-1	TGCAGTGCGGGGGACAATGAAGCTTTCTTT	CSAGDNEAFF
-	-	TRBJ1-3	TRBV12-3/TRBV12-4	TGTGCCAGCCACCTCGGCAGCGGAAACACCATATATTTT	CASHLGSGNTIYF
few	-	TRBJ2-1	TRBV24-1	TGTGCCACCAGTGATCCCCGGGCAGGGAGCTCCTACAATGAGCAGTTCTTC	CATSDPRAGSSYNEQFF